A single sample gave rise to the 28 T cell receptor beta chains below, sequenced in a study of cytomegalovirus exposure and HLA in healthy donors. Both 60 Vbeta primers and 13 Jbeta primers went into the PCR. Clones were read by immunoSEQ multiplex PCR, and TCRdb kept only the in-frame ones, dropping some. Of 49,000 or so clones in the sample, over 75% were seen once. The sequenced sample consisted of PBMCs. The receptors come from a boy aged 5-17 years in good health and CMV-seropositive.

This sequence joins TRBV6-5 and TRBJ2-3; D gene unclear. The CDR3 has 14 amino acids. Germline V lookup: CDR1 MNHEY, CDR2 SVGAGI. Between the trimmed V and J ends, which lost 5 bases and 8 bases, there was a span of 17 bases. CDR3 protein: CASSPSPTDGTQYF. For the CDR3, the DNA is TGTGCCAGCAGTCCTTCCCCCACAGATGGTACGCAGTATTTT.

This rearrangement joins TRBV27 to TRBJ2-1; D not certain. V lost 8 bases and J lost 8, with 10 bases in between. Germline V gives CDR1 MNHEY, CDR2 SMNVEV (reference sequence). This CDR3 has 11 amino acids. The CDR3 DNA is TGTGCCAGCTTTAACGGAGATGAGCAGTTCTTC. It yields the protein CASFNGDEQFF.

This sequence joins TRBV18 and TRBJ2-2, with no clear D. V was clipped by 2 bases and J by 3 bases, with 13 bases between them. Germline loops: CDR1 KGHSH, CDR2 LQKENI. There are 16 residues in the CDR3. The CDR3 spells CASSPSDGFYTGELFF. CDR3 nucleotides: TGTGCCAGCTCACCATCCGACGGGTTCTACACCGGGGAGCTGTTTTTT.

This chain joins TRBV6-6 and TRBJ1-1, with a tentative D call TRBD1 (5 bases). Germline values: CDR1 MNHNY, CDR2 SVGAGI (reference sequence). This CDR3 comprises 14 residues. Trimming removed 10 bases from V and 8 bases from J, with 23 bases in between. CDR3 nucleotide sequence: TGTGCCACCCAGCCGACGACGACAGTCCCCGAAGCTTTCTTT. It encodes CATQPTTTVPEAFF.

J is TRBJ2-3 and V is TRBV5-5; no firm D call. This CDR3 has 14 residues. Deletions cut 4 bases from V and 2 bases from J, with 11 bases between. Germline CDR1 is SGHKS and CDR2 is YYEKEE (reference sequence). The CDR3 nucleotides read TGTGCCAGCAGCCCCAACAGTGCCACAGATACGCAGTATTTT. This translates into CASSPNSATDTQYF.

This sequence joins TRBV6-5 and TRBJ2-1; 7 nucleotides line up with TRBD1. Losses at the gene ends were 5 bases for V and 8 bases for J; bases not matched to a gene: 9. Germline assignment: CDR1 MNHEY and CDR2 SVGAGI. This CDR3 contains 14 residues. The CDR3 nucleotides are TGTGCCAGCAGTCACCTTGACAGGGTTCATGAGCAGTTCTTC. It is translated as CASSHLDRVHEQFF.

J is TRBJ2-5 and V is TRBV2; the match to TRBD2 covers 11 bases. CDR1 is SNHLY, CDR2 FYNNEI, per germline. The CDR3 totals 17 residues. V gave up 8 bases and J gave up 5 bases; unmatched junction bases: 16. The CDR3 DNA is TGTGCCAGCCTGGGGGAACTAGCGGGGGTTTTTAGGGAGACCCAGTACTTC. Its translation is CASLGELAGVFRETQYF.

The chain uses TRBV7-8 and TRBJ2-5; a possible D gene is TRBD1 (5 bases). CDR1 is SGHVS and CDR2 is FQNEAQ in the germline V gene. The V gene lost 5 bases and the J gene lost 5 bases, with 12 bases spanning the gap. The CDR3 totals 13 residues. The DNA of the CDR3 is TGTGCCAGCAGCCAGACCAGGGATGAGACCCAGTACTTC. Translating it yields CASSQTRDETQYF.

CDR3 coding DNA: TGTGCCAGCAGCAAAGGCGACTCCCGGAACACTGAAGCTTTCTTT. Its translation: CASSKGDSRNTEAFF. The chain combines TRBV21-1 with TRBJ1-1. TRBV21-1 is deemed a pseudogene. This CDR3 has 15 amino acids.

The chain combines TRBV20-1 with TRBJ2-1; TRBD2 is a possible D gene (5 bases). Germline V CDR1 and CDR2: DFQATT, SNEGSKA (reference sequence). V was trimmed by 6 bases and J by 10 bases, leaving 13 bases between them. This CDR3 contains 11 residues. The CDR3 spells CSASLASEQFF. As DNA, the CDR3 is TGCAGTGCCAGTCTAGCATCCGAGCAGTTCTTC.

The chain employs TRBV5-1 and TRBJ2-5, with D perhaps TRBD2 (6 bases). The V and J ends lost 4 bases and 1 base respectively, with 11 bases between them. CDR1 and CDR2 (germline): SGHRS, YFSETQ. The CDR3 has 14 amino acids. CDR3 in DNA: TGCGCCAGCAGCCGCTGGGGGGTCCAAGAGACCCAGTACTTC. As protein: CASSRWGVQETQYF.

Of note for this clone: The identical CDR3 is also encoded by other nucleotide sequences in the sample. The chain links TRBV7-9 to TRBJ2-7; a possible D gene is TRBD2 (5 bases). V gave up 1 base and J gave up 3 bases, with 7 bases separating them. This CDR3 has 13 residues. Germline assignment: CDR1 SEHNR and CDR2 FQNEAQ (reference sequence). The CDR3 spells CASSLGAGYEQYF. CDR3 coding DNA: TGTGCCAGCAGCTTAGGGGCGGGCTACGAGCAGTACTTC.

The gene calls are TRBV13 and TRBJ2-5; D perhaps matches TRBD1 (5 bases). The J call may be in error: the DNA end matches TRBJ2-7 better. Germline assignment: CDR1 PRHDT and CDR2 FYEKMQ (reference sequence). CDR3 length: 14 residues. This CDR3 is CASSVRPTAYEQYF. CDR3 in DNA: TGTGCCAGCAGCGTACGCCCGACAGCTTACGAGCAGTACTTC.

V is TRBV6-5 and J is TRBJ1-1, with D hard to call. Trimming left V 2 bases short and J 3 bases short, with 16 bases between. The germline V gene encodes CDR1 MNHEY and CDR2 SVGAGI. The CDR3 covers 16 residues. The CDR3 DNA follows: TGTGCCAGCAGTTACGGAGCACACCGACTGTACACTGAAGCTTTCTTT. Translating gives CASSYGAHRLYTEAFF.

This clone was observed a few times. CDR3 loop: CASSSPGTGANVLTF. In DNA, the CDR3 is TGTGCCAGCAGCTCCCCAGGGACTGGGGCCAACGTCCTGACTTTC. This sequence joins TRBV5-8 and TRBJ2-6; maybe TRBD1 (5 bases). The CDR3 is 15 amino acids. CDR1 SGHTS and CDR2 YDEGEE come from the germline V gene. V was clipped by 3 bases and J by 2 bases, with 9 bases between them.

The sample holds a few counts of this clone. The chain couples TRBV6-5 to TRBJ1-4, with a tentative D call TRBD1 (5 bases). Germline V lookup: CDR1 MNHEY, CDR2 SVGAGI. The V end was cut by 2 bases, the J end by 0 bases, with 10 bases between. The CDR3 loop spans 16 amino acids. The CDR3 spells CASSYTLGATNEKLFF. The CDR3 DNA follows: TGTGCCAGCAGTTACACGTTAGGGGCAACTAATGAAAAACTGTTTTTT.

The genes are TRBV12-5 and TRBJ1-1; D unclear. V shed 4 bases and J shed 2 bases, with 14 bases lying between them. The germline V gene encodes CDR1 LGHNT and CDR2 FRNRAP. There are 15 residues in the CDR3. CDR3 protein: CASGSPQTPNTEAFF. The DNA of the CDR3 is TGTGCTAGTGGTTCTCCTCAAACACCAAACACTGAAGCTTTCTTT. Based on the CDR3 plus reference TRBV12-5 and TRBJ1-1, the full variable domain is DARVTQTPRHKVTEMGQEVTMRCQPILGHNTVFWYRQTMMQGLELLAYFRNRAPLDDSGMPKDRFSAEMPDATLATLKIQPSEPRDSAVYFCASGSPQTPNTEAFFGQGTRLTVV.

J is TRBJ2-3 and V is TRBV13, with 8 bases fitting TRBD2. CDR1 PRHDT and CDR2 FYEKMQ come from the germline V gene (reference sequence). This CDR3 is built from 16 residues. V shed 4 bases, J shed 1 base, and the junction held 7 bases outside the gene matches. The CDR3 DNA follows: TGTGCCAGCAGCTCCGGGACTAGTGGTGGCACAGATACGCAGTATTTT. Protein product: CASSSGTSGGTDTQYF.

The rearrangement uses TRBV28 and TRBJ2-2; TRBD2 agrees at 7 bases. The germline V gene encodes CDR1 MDHEN and CDR2 SYDVKM. V lost 2 bases to trimming and J lost 1 base; unmatched junction nucleotides: 1. CDR3 length: 15 amino acids. This chain's CDR3 is CASSLAGVNTGELFF. Written as DNA, the CDR3 is TGTGCCAGCAGTTTAGCGGGGGTGAACACCGGGGAGCTGTTTTTT.

The chain recombines TRBV11-2 with TRBJ2-7; D call uncertain. From germline, CDR1 is SGHAT and CDR2 FQNNGV. Trimming stripped 5 bases from V and 1 base from J, with 9 bases between. The CDR3 extends over 13 amino acids. The CDR3 region has the DNA TGTGCCAGCAGCCGAACCAGGTCCTACGAGCAGTACTTC. Its protein is CASSRTRSYEQYF.

This clone was detected a few times. This chain connects TRBV9 to TRBJ2-7, with TRBD2 matching 9 bases. V dropped 0 bases and J dropped 7; count of bases not matched to a gene: 2. Germline V gives CDR1 SGDLS, CDR2 YYNGEE. CDR3 length: 13 amino acids. The CDR3 is CASSVVLAGEQYF. Here the CDR3 DNA reads TGTGCCAGCAGCGTAGTTCTAGCGGGGGAGCAGTACTTC.

The V call is TRBV6-5, the J call TRBJ1-2, with 7 nucleotides matching TRBD1. This CDR3 region has 15 residues. The ends lost 11 bases at V and 4 bases at J; junction bases unmatched: 16. Germline loops: CDR1 MNHEY, CDR2 SVGAGI. CDR3 DNA: TGTGCCGTCTGGGTCCCGCAGGGGGAGTCCTATGGCTACACCTTC. The encoded protein is CAVWVPQGESYGYTF.

As for this clone: An end of the junction differs from the germline gene, which may be a read error. The chain uses TRBV7-9 and TRBJ1-4, with D uncertain. The germline CDR1 and CDR2 sequences are SEHNR and FQNEAQ (reference sequence). The CDR3 consists of 16 residues. CDR3 DNA sequence: TGTTCCAGCAGCTTATTAGGCGGTACAACTAATGAAAAACTGTTTTTT. This sequence encodes CSSSLLGGTTNEKLFF.

Remarks on this clone: At one of its ends the junction is not consistent with the germline gene, which may arise from a read error. The genes are TRBV7-9 and TRBJ1-4; 9 bases agree with TRBD1. The CDR3 totals 19 residues. The germline V gene has CDR1 SEHNR and CDR2 FQNEAQ (reference sequence). The chain's CDR3 is CSSYPGHRGPQEGDEKLFF. The CDR3, as DNA: TGTTCCAGCTACCCGGGTCACAGGGGGCCTCAGGAAGGGGATGAAAAACTGTTTTTT.

Written as DNA, the CDR3 is TGCGCCAGCAGCGGGCCGGGACAAAAAAATGAAAAACTGTTTTTT. Translation gives CASSGPGQKNEKLFF. The rearrangement uses TRBV5-1 and TRBJ1-4; D perhaps matches TRBD1 (6 bases). The CDR3 consists of 15 residues. Per the germline V gene, CDR1 is SGHRS and CDR2 is YFSETQ. Trimming left V 4 bases short and J 5 bases short, with 15 bases between.

This clone is a singleton in its sample. This chain connects TRBV2 to TRBJ1-4, with unresolved D. Germline V gives CDR1 SNHLY, CDR2 FYNNEI. The CDR3 covers 16 residues. Trimming stripped 5 bases from V and 7 bases from J, with 20 bases between. Here the CDR3 reads CASSPLPRGLSEKLFF. DNA of the CDR3: TGTGCCAGCAGTCCCCTACCTAGAGGGTTGAGTGAAAAACTGTTTTTT.

V gene TRBV14 combines with J gene TRBJ1-2; possible D gene TRBD1, 5 bases. The V end was cut by 4 bases, the J end by 4 bases, with 10 bases between. The CDR3 consists of 13 residues. CDR1 is SGHDN, CDR2 FVKESK, per germline. The CDR3 coding sequence is TGTGCCAGCAGCCTAACAGGTCTCTATGGCTACACCTTC. Residues: CASSLTGLYGYTF.

V is TRBV5-1 and J is TRBJ2-5; 7 bases map to TRBD1. The J call may be faulty, since TRBJ2-7 better matches the DNA end. The CDR3 extends over 12 amino acids. Germline loops: CDR1 SGHRS, CDR2 YFSETQ. In nucleotides, the CDR3 is TGCGCCAGCAGCTTGGGACAGGGCGAGCAGTACTTC. It yields the protein CASSLGQGEQYF.